The sequence of this T cell receptor beta chain was determined in a study of OX40 agonist ivuxolimab in advanced cancers. About the research overall: Ivuxolimab, an antibody acting as an agonist of OX40 (CD134), was used to treat patients. Two patients with cutaneous melanoma and one with hepatocellular carcinoma, three in total, showed partial responses. The eligibility criteria allowed prior anti-PD-1, anti-PD-L1 or anti-CTLA-4 therapy, and about 40% had some.

Germline V gives CDR1 MNHEY, CDR2 SMNVEV (reference sequence). The germline V and J ends were trimmed by 7 bases and 6 bases, with 15 bases remaining between them. CDR3 length: 13 amino acids. Assay used: immunoSEQ multiplex PCR; TCRdb lists only in-frame clones, some missing. The sample records tens of thousands of clones, roughly 87% being singletons. Blood specimens came from baseline, cycle 4 day 1, and cycle 7 day 1. The material was CD4+ or CD8+ T cells sorted from blood, obtained in a trial of the OX40 agonist ivuxolimab. The source of this sequence is an adult with an advanced solid tumor such as melanoma, head and neck, liver or kidney cancer. The genes are TRBV27 and TRBJ1-1, with a tentative D call TRBD1 (5 bases). The CDR3: CASMVLGVPEAFF. The CDR3 coding sequence is TGTGCCAGCATGGTATTGGGGGTCCCTGAAGCTTTCTTT.